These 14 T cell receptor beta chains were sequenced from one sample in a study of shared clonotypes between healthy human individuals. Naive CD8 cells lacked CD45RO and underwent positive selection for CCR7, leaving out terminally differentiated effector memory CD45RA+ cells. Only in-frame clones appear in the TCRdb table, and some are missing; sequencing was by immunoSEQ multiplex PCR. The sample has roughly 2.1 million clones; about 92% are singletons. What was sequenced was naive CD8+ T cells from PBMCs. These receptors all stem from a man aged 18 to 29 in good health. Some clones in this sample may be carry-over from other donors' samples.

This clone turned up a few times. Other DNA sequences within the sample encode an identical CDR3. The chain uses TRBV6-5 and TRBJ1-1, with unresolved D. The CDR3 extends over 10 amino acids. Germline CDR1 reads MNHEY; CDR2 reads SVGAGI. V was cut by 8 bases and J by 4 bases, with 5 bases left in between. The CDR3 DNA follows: TGTGCCAGCGGTGGCACTGAAGCTTTCTTT. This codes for CASGGTEAFF.

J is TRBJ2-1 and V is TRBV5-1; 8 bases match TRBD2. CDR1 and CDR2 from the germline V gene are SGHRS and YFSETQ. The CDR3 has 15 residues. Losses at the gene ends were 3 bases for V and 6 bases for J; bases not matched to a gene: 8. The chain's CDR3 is CASSWHPGGPNEQFF. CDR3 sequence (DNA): TGCGCCAGCAGCTGGCATCCGGGAGGGCCCAATGAGCAGTTCTTC.

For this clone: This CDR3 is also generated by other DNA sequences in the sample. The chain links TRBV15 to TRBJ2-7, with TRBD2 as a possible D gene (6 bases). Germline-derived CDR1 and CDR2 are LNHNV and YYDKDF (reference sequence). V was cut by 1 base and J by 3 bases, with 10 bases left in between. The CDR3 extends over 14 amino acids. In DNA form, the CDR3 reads TGTGCCACCAGCAGAGTAACCGGGAGCTACGAGCAGTACTTC. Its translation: CATSRVTGSYEQYF.

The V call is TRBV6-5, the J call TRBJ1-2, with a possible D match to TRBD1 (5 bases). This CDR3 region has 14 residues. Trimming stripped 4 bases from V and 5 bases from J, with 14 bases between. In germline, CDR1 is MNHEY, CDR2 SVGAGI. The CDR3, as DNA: TGTGCCAGCAGTTTACAGGAGGGTTTTTATGGCTACACCTTC. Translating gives CASSLQEGFYGYTF.

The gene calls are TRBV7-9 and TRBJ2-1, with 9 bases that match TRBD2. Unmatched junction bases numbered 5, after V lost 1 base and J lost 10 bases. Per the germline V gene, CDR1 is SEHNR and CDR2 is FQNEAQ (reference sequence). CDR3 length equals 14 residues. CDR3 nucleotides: TGTGCCAGCAGCTTAGAGCGGGCGGGAGGGGAGCAGTTCTTC. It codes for CASSLERAGGEQFF.

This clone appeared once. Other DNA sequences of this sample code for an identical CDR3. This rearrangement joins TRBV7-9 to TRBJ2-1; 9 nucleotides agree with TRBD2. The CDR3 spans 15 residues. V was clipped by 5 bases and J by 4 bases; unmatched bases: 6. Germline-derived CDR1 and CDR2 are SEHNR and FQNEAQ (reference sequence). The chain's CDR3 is CASSLIAGEYNEQFF. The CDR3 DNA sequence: TGTGCCAGCAGCCTAATAGCGGGAGAATACAATGAGCAGTTCTTC. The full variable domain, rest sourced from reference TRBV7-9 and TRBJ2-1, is DTGVSQNPRHKITKRGQNVTFRCDPISEHNRLYWYRQTLGQGPEFLTYFQNEAQLEKSRLLSDRFSAERPKGSFSTLEIQRTEQGDSAMYLCASSLIAGEYNEQFFGPGTRLTVL.

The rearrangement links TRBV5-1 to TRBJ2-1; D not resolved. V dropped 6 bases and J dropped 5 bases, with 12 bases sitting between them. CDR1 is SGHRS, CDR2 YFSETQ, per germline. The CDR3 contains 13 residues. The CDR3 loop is CASNERPHNEQFF. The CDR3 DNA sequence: TGCGCCAGCAACGAACGGCCTCACAATGAGCAGTTCTTC.

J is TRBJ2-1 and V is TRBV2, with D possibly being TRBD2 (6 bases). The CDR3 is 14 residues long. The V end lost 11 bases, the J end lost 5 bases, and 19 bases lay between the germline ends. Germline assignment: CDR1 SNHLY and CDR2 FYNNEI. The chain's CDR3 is CAQPWDFSHNEQFF. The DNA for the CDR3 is TGTGCCCAGCCGTGGGACTTCAGTCACAATGAGCAGTTCTTC. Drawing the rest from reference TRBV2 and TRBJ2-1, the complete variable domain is EPEVTQTPSHQVTQMGQEVILRCVPISNHLYFYWYRQILGQKVEFLVSFYNNEISEKSEIFDDQFSVERPDGSNFTLKIRSTKLEDSAMYFCAQPWDFSHNEQFFGPGTRLTVL.

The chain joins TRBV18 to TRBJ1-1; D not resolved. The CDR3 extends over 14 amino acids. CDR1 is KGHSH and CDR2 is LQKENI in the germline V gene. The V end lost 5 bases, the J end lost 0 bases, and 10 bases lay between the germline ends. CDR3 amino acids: CASSDSNLNTEAFF. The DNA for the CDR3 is TGTGCCAGCTCAGACTCCAATCTGAACACTGAAGCTTTCTTT.

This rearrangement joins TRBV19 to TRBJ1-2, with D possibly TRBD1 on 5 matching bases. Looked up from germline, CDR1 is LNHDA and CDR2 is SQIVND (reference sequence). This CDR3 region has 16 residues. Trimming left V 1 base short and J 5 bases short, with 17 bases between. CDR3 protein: CASSIVGTPSRYGYTF. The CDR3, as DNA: TGTGCCAGTAGTATAGTCGGGACCCCCTCGAGGTATGGCTACACCTTC.

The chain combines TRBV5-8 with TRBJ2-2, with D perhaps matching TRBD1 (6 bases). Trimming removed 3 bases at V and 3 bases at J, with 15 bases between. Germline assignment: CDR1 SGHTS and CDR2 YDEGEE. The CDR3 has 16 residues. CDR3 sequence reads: CASSSPTQGYTGELFF. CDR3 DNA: TGTGCCAGCAGCTCCCCTACACAGGGATACACCGGGGAGCTGTTTTTT. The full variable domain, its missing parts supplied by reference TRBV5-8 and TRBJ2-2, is EAGVTQSPTHLIKTRGQQATLRCSPISGHTSVYWYQQALGLGLQFLLWYDEGEERNRGNFPPRFSGRQFPNYSSELNVNALELEDSALYLCASSSPTQGYTGELFFGEGSRLTVL.

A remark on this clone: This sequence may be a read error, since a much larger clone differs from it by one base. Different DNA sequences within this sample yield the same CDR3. This CDR3 reads CASSLTGELFF. DNA for the CDR3: TGTGCCAGCAGCTTGACCGGGGAGCTGTTTTTT. The J gene is TRBJ2-2, the V gene TRBV13; D call uncertain. The CDR3 runs 11 residues. The germline gives CDR1 PRHDT, CDR2 FYEKMQ (reference sequence). V was pared by 3 bases and J by 5 bases, with 1 base between.

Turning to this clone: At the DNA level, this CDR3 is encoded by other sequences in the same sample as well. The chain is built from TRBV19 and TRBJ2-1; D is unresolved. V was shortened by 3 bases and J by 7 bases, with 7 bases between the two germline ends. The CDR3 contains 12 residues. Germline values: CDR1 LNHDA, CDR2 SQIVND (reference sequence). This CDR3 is CASSIVGNEQFF. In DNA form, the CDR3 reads TGTGCCAGTAGTATTGTCGGGAATGAGCAGTTCTTC.

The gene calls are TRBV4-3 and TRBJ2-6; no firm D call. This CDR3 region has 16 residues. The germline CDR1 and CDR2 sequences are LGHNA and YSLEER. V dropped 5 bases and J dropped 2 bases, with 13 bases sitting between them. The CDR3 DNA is TGCGCCAGCAGCAACTGGTGGGGAACTGGGGCCAACGTCCTGACTTTC. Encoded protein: CASSNWWGTGANVLTF.